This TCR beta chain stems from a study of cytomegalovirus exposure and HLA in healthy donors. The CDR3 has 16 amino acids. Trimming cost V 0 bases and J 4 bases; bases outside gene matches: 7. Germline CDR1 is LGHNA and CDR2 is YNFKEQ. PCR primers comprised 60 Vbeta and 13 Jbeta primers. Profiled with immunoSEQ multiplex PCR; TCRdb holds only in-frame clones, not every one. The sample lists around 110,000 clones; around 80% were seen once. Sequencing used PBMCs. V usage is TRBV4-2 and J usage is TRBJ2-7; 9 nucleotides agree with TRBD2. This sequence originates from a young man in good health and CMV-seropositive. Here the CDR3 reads CASSQDWLAGRYEQYF. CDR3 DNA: TGTGCCAGCAGCCAAGATTGGCTAGCGGGGCGGTACGAGCAGTACTTC.